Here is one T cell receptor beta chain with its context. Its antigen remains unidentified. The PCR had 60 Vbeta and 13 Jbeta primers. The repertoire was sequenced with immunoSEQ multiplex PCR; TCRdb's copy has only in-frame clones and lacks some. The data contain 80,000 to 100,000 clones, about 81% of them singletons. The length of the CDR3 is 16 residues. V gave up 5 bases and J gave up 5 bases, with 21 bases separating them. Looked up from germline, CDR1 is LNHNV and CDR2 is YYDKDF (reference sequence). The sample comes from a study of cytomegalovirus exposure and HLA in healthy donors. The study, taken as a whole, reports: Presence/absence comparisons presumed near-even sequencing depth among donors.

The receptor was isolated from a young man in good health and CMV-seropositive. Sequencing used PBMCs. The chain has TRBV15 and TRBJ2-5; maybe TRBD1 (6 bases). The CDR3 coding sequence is TGTGCCACCAGCTTAACCACGGACGGGACACGGGAGACCCAGTACTTC. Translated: CATSLTTDGTRETQYF.